This T cell receptor beta chain was profiled in a study of cytomegalovirus exposure and HLA in healthy donors. Germline CDR1 is SNHLY and CDR2 is FYNNEI. V lost 6 bases to trimming and J lost 2 bases, with 19 bases between them. The CDR3 sequence is 16 residues long. 60 Vbeta and 13 Jbeta primers were used in PCR. The protocol was immunoSEQ multiplex PCR, while the TCRdb copy is restricted to in-frame clones and leaves out a portion. This sample has 100,000 to 150,000 clones; about two thirds occur once, and the top ten carry 3% to 4.5%. Overall study findings and caveats: Associated with HLA alleles at 0.05 false discovery rate in a later analysis were around 15,000 TCR beta sequences. The study designated about 180 TCR beta chains cytomegalovirus-associated. As was reported, the classifier diagnosed cytomegalovirus status with high specificity and sensitivity.

Worth noting for this clone: Its antigen is still unknown.

The sequence was obtained from a man aged 25-40 years in good health and CMV-seronegative. This chain links TRBV2 with TRBJ1-2, with a possible D match to TRBD1 (6 bases). The source material was PBMCs. This chain's CDR3 is CASRSIRVGANYGYTF. CDR3 sequence (DNA): TGTGCCAGCAGGAGTATCCGTGTGGGGGCGAACTATGGCTACACCTTC.